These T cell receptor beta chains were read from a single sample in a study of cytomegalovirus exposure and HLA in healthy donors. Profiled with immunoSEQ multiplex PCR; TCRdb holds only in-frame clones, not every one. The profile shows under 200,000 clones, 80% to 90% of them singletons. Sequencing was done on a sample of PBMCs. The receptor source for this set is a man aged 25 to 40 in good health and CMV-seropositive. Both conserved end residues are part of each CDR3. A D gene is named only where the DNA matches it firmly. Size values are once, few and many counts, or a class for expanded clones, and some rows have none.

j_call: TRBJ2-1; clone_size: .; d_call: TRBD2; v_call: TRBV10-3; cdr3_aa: CAIRGTSGSEGEQFF; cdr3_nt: TGTGCCATCCGGGGGACTAGCGGGAGCGAGGGTGAGCAGTTCTTC
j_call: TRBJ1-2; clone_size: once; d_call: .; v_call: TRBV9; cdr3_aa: CASSPEGDYGYTF; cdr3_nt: TGTGCCAGCAGCCCGGAAGGGGATTATGGCTACACCTTC
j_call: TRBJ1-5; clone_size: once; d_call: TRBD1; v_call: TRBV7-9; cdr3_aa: CASSSGQGPYINQPQHF; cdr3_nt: TGTGCCAGCAGCTCCGGACAGGGTCCCTATATCAATCAGCCCCAGCATTTT
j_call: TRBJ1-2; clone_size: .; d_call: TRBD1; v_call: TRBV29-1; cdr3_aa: CSVAHRGQNYGYTF; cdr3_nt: TGCAGCGTTGCTCACAGGGGGCAAAACTATGGCTACACCTTC
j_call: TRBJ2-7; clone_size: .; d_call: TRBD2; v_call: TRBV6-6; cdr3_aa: CASSYSTSANYEQYF; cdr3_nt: TGTGCCAGCAGTTACTCCACTAGCGCTAACTACGAGCAGTACTTC
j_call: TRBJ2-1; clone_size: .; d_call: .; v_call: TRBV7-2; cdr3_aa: CASSRTGSSYNEQFF; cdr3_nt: TGTGCCAGCAGTCGTACAGGGAGCTCCTACAATGAGCAGTTCTTC
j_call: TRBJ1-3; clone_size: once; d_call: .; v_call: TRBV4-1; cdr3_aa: CASSVDTTSGNTIYF; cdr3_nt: TGCGCCAGCAGCGTGGACACCACCTCTGGAAACACCATATATTTT
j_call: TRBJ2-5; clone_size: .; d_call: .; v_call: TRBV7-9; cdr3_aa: CSSSLEGGGPQETQYF; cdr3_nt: TGTTCCAGCAGCTTAGAAGGGGGAGGGCCTCAAGAGACCCAGTACTTC
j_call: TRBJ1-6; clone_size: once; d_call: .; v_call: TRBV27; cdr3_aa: CASKRSNSPLHF; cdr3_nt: TGTGCCAGCAAGCGGAGCAATTCACCCCTCCACTTT
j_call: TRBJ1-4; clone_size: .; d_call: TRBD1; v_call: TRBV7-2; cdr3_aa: CASSLPGQGVEKLFF; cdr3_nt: TGTGCCAGCAGCTTGCCGGGACAGGGGGTTGAAAAACTGTTTTTT
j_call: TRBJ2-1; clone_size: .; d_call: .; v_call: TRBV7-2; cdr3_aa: CASSLYGLGQFF; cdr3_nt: TGTGCCAGCAGCTTATACGGACTTGGGCAGTTCTTC
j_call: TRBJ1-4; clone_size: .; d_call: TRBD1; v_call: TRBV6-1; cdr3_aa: CASSGRGYEKLFF; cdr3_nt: TGTGCCAGCAGTGGCAGGGGGTATGAAAAACTGTTTTTT
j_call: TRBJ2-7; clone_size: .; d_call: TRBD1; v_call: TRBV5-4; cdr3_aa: CASSEITGQGPLYEQYF; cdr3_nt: TGTGCCAGCAGTGAAATAACGGGACAGGGCCCGCTCTACGAGCAGTACTTC
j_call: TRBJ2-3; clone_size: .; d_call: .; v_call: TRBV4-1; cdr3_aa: CASSQAPGLTTDTQYF; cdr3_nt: TGCGCCAGCAGCCAAGCTCCGGGACTCACCACAGATACGCAGTATTTT
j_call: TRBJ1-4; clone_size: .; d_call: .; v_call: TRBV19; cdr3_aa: CASSIRAKLFF; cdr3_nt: TGTGCCAGTAGTATCAGGGCAAAACTGTTTTTT
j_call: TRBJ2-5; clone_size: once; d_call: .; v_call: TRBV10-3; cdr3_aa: CAISANTGLQETQYF; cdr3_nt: TGTGCCATCAGCGCTAATACAGGGCTCCAAGAGACCCAGTACTTC
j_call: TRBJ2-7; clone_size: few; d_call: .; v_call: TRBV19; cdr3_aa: CASSISAGNRREQYF; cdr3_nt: TGTGCCAGTAGTATCTCGGCCGGGAATAGACGCGAGCAGTACTTC